The 20 T cell receptor beta chains presented below share a single source sample, sequenced in a study of blood T cell repertoires in COVID-19. Repertoires were generated with immunoSEQ multiplex PCR, while TCRdb's copy carries only in-frame clones and drops some. The table has about 220,000 clones, around four fifths seen once. Sequencing was performed on peripheral blood. Source of these receptors: a man under 40 with active or convalescent COVID-19.

The chain uses TRBV7-9 and TRBJ1-3; no clear D gene. Trimming stripped 8 bases from V and 4 bases from J, with 12 bases between. The CDR3 is 13 amino acids. The germline gives CDR1 SEHNR, CDR2 FQNEAQ (reference sequence). The CDR3 bases are TGTGCCAGCGACTCACTCGAGGGAAACACCATATATTTT. Translation gives CASDSLEGNTIYF.

In its sample, this clone was seen once. This chain links TRBV24-1 with TRBJ1-5; 9 bases align to TRBD1. CDR3 length equals 16 residues. V trimming: 4 bases; J trimming: 2 bases; junction bases outside the gene matches: 5. Germline V CDR1 and CDR2: KGHDR, SFDVKD. The CDR3: CATSESGQGGNQPQHF. CDR3 sequence (DNA): TGTGCCACCAGTGAATCGGGACAGGGTGGCAATCAGCCCCAGCATTTT.

The chain joins TRBV30 to TRBJ2-3; 7 nucleotides agree with TRBD2. This CDR3 has 14 residues. The V segment lost 7 bases and the J segment 0 bases; nucleotides outside the gene matches: 7. From germline, CDR1 is GTSNPN and CDR2 SVGIG (reference sequence). DNA of the CDR3: TGTGCCTATCAGGGAGGGCTGAGCACAGATACGCAGTATTTT. Protein sequence: CAYQGGLSTDTQYF.

DNA for the CDR3: TGTGCCACCAGCAGCGCTCCCCTAGGGGGAAGAGACGAGCAGTACTTC. Its translation: CATSSAPLGGRDEQYF. V gene TRBV15 combines with J gene TRBJ2-7; weak D call: TRBD1 (6 bases). Germline V CDR1 and CDR2: LNHNV, YYDKDF (reference sequence). CDR3 length: 16 residues. The V end lost 3 bases, the J end lost 5 bases, and 20 bases lay between the germline ends.

The chain carries TRBV6-5 and TRBJ1-4; TRBD1 is a possible D gene (6 bases). V was pared by 11 bases and J by 7 bases, with 17 bases between. The CDR3 is 13 amino acids. CDR1 MNHEY and CDR2 SVGAGI come from the germline V gene. In DNA, the CDR3 is TGTGCCTGCACCAGGCAGGGGCTTGAAAAACTGTTTTTT. Translation gives CACTRQGLEKLFF.

This chain joins TRBV20-1 and TRBJ2-5; 14 positions match TRBD2. This CDR3 is built from 16 residues. Trimming removed 3 bases from V and 1 base from J; junction bases left unmatched: 4. Germline V CDR1 and CDR2: DFQATT, SNEGSKA (reference sequence). The CDR3 is CSASPGTSGGQETQYF. CDR3 sequence (DNA): TGCAGTGCTAGTCCCGGGACTAGCGGGGGCCAAGAGACCCAGTACTTC.

This clone was recorded only once. The rearrangement joins TRBV6-5 to TRBJ1-2, with 9 positions matching TRBD1. Looked up from germline, CDR1 is MNHEY and CDR2 is SVGAGI. J lost 4 bases, V lost 8 bases, and 2 bases had no gene match. There are 12 residues in the CDR3. The CDR3 sequence is CASRDRAYGYTF. In DNA form, the CDR3 reads TGTGCCAGCCGGGACAGGGCCTATGGCTACACCTTC.

This rearrangement joins TRBV5-1 to TRBJ1-5, with D hard to call. CDR3 length: 14 amino acids. The V end was cut by 0 bases, the J end by 3 bases, with 7 bases between. Germline V CDR1 and CDR2: SGHRS, YFSETQ. The DNA of the CDR3 is TGCGCCAGCAGCTTGGGAGGGAACAATCAGCCCCAGCATTTT. This translates into CASSLGGNNQPQHF.

This chain uses TRBV3-1 (or the pseudogene TRBV3-2) with TRBJ1-5; TRBD1 aligns across 9 bases. CDR3 length: 14 amino acids. J gave up 6 bases and V 6 bases, and 6 bases lay outside the gene matches. CDR1 LGHDT and CDR2 YNNKEL come from the germline V gene (reference sequence). The CDR3 DNA reads as TGTGCCAGCAGGACCAGGGACAGGGTTCAGCCCCAGCATTTT. This gives the protein CASRTRDRVQPQHF.

V and J are TRBV15 and TRBJ2-7; TRBD2 aligns across 7 bases. The junction had 4 bases not matched to a gene; V was cut back by 5 bases and J by 0 bases. CDR1 is LNHNV, CDR2 YYDKDF, per germline (reference sequence). This CDR3 comprises 14 residues. The CDR3 DNA reads as TGTGCCACCAGCGTGGGGGGGTCCTCCTACGAGCAGTACTTC. Translation gives CATSVGGSSYEQYF.

The V call is TRBV7-9, the J call TRBJ1-6, with TRBD1 matching over 11 bases. V trimming: 1 base; J trimming: 5 bases; junction bases outside the gene matches: 4. The V gene's germline CDR1 is SEHNR and CDR2 FQNEAQ (reference sequence). This CDR3 region has 17 residues. The CDR3 protein is CASSLGTGGAHNSPLHF. DNA of the CDR3: TGTGCCAGCAGCTTAGGGACAGGGGGCGCCCATAATTCACCCCTCCACTTT.

The rearrangement links TRBV7-2 to TRBJ1-3; 8 bases match TRBD1. J lost 6 bases, V lost 5 bases, and 12 bases had no gene match. Germline CDR1 reads SGHTA; CDR2 reads FQGNSA. This CDR3 has 16 residues. CDR3 DNA sequence: TGTGCCAGCAGCCCTCGGACAGGGTTGGGTGAAAACACCATATATTTT. Amino acids: CASSPRTGLGENTIYF. The full variable domain, with the rest looked up from reference TRBV7-2 and TRBJ1-3, is GAGVSQSPSNKVTEKGKDVELRCDPISGHTALYWYRQSLGQGLEFLIYFQGNSAPDKSGLPSDRFSAERTGGSVSTLTIQRTQQEDSAVYLCASSPRTGLGENTIYFGEGSWLTVV.

The chain joins TRBV30 to TRBJ2-5; 7 bases are a match to TRBD1. Germline CDR1 is GTSNPN and CDR2 is SVGIG (reference sequence). This CDR3 is built from 14 residues. The V and J ends lost 3 bases and 5 bases, in that order; junction bases with no gene match: 9. CDR3: CAWRGDSRRETQYF. Here the CDR3 DNA reads TGTGCCTGGAGGGGGGACAGTCGGCGGGAGACCCAGTACTTC.

This clone came up a few times. DNA of the CDR3: TGTGCCAGCAGCTTCAGATCTAGCACAGATACGCAGTATTTT. Residues: CASSFRSSTDTQYF. V gene TRBV11-2 combines with J gene TRBJ2-3; no clear D gene. Trimming pared 3 bases from V and 0 bases from J, leaving 7 bases between. This CDR3 spans 14 amino acids. CDR1 and CDR2 from the germline V gene are SGHAT and FQNNGV.

The rearrangement uses TRBV6-2 or TRBV6-3 and TRBJ2-4; the match to TRBD1 covers 12 bases. The CDR3 sequence is 15 residues long. Germline-derived CDR1 and CDR2 are MNHEY and SVGEGT. V lost 1 base, J lost 8 bases, and 3 bases stayed unmatched. CDR3 residues: CASSYLGQGADIQYF. The CDR3 nucleotides are TGTGCCAGCAGTTACTTGGGACAGGGGGCGGACATTCAGTACTTC.

The V and J genes are TRBV7-9 and TRBJ1-5; D remains ambiguous. CDR1 is SEHNR and CDR2 is FQNEAQ in the germline V gene (reference sequence). The CDR3 has 13 amino acids. V was trimmed by 5 bases and J by 3 bases, leaving 8 bases between them. CDR3 sequence (DNA): TGTGCCAGCAGCGGCCGGGACAATCAGCCCCAGCATTTT. Amino acids: CASSGRDNQPQHF.

The rearrangement links TRBV11-2 to TRBJ2-7, with TRBD2 identical over 11 bases. After removal of 1 base from V and 7 bases from J, the junction contained 12 bases not matched to a gene. Germline V gene data show CDR1 as SGHAT and CDR2 as FQNNGV. The CDR3 length is 17 residues. CDR3 in DNA: TGTGCCAGCAGCTTAGCCTTACTAGCGGGGGACCTTGGGGAGCAGTACTTC. This gives the protein CASSLALLAGDLGEQYF. The entire variable domain, with the rest obtained from reference TRBV11-2 and TRBJ2-7, is as follows: EAGVAQSPRYKIIEKRQSVAFWCNPISGHATLYWYQQILGQGPKLLIQFQNNGVVDDSQLPKDRFSAERLKGVDSTLKIQPAKLEDSAVYLCASSLALLAGDLGEQYFGPGTRLTVT.

V and J are TRBV3-1 (or the pseudogene TRBV3-2) and TRBJ2-5; D ambiguous. This CDR3 spans 14 amino acids. Germline assignment: CDR1 LGHDT and CDR2 YNNKEL (reference sequence). Trimming cost V 0 bases and J 5 bases, with 10 bases left between them. In DNA form, the CDR3 reads TGTGCCAGCAGCCAAGATAAGCCAGCGGAGACCCAGTACTTC. Protein product: CASSQDKPAETQYF.

This chain connects TRBV6-5 to TRBJ2-1, with D tentatively TRBD2 (6 bases). V lost 6 bases, J lost 6 bases, and 18 bases lay in between. Per germline, CDR1 MNHEY and CDR2 SVGAGI. The CDR3 extends over 15 amino acids. This CDR3 is CASRTGWAGTNEQFF. The CDR3 bases are TGTGCCAGCAGGACCGGGTGGGCGGGGACCAATGAGCAGTTCTTC.

Only one count was recorded for this clone. The chain joins TRBV18 to TRBJ1-1, with TRBD1 matching 8 bases. CDR3 size: 17 residues. Germline values: CDR1 KGHSH, CDR2 LQKENI. The junction had 14 bases not matched to a gene; V was cut back by 4 bases and J by 4 bases. CDR3 region: CASSRQNLQGAVTEAFF. The CDR3 bases are TGTGCCAGCTCACGACAGAATCTGCAGGGGGCGGTCACTGAAGCTTTCTTT.